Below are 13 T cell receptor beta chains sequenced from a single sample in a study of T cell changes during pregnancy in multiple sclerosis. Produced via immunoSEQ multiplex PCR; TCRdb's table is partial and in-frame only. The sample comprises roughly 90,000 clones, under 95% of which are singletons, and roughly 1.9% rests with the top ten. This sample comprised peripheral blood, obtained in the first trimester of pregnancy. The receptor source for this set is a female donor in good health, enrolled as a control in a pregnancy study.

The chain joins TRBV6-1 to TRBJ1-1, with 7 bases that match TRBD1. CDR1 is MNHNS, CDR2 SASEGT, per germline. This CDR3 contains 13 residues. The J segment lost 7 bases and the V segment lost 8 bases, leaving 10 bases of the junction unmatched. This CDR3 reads CASCEDNRGEAFF. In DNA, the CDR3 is TGTGCCAGCTGCGAAGATAACAGGGGTGAAGCTTTCTTT.

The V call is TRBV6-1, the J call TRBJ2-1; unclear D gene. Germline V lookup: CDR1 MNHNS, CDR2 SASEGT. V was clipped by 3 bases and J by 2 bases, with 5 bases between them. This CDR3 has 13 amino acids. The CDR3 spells CASSDQAYNEQFF. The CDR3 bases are TGTGCCAGCAGTGACCAGGCCTACAATGAGCAGTTCTTC.

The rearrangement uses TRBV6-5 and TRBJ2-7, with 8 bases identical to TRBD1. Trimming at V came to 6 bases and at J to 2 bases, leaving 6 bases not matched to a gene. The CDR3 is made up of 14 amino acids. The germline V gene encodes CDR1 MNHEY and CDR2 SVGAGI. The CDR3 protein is CASSRGLETYEQYF. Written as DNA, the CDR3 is TGTGCCAGCAGCAGGGGGCTCGAAACCTACGAGCAGTACTTC.

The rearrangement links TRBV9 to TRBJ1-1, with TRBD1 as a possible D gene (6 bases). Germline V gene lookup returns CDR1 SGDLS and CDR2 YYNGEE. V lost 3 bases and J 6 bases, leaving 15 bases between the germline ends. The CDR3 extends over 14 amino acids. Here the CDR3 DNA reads TGTGCCAGCAGCGCCCTCGCCCCAGGGGCTGAAGCTTTCTTT. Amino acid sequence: CASSALAPGAEAFF.

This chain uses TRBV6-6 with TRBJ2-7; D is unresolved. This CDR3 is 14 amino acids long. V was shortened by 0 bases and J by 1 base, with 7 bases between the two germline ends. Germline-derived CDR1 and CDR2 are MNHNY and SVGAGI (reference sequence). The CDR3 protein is CASSYSPFSYEQYF. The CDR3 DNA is TGTGCCAGCAGTTACTCCCCGTTTTCCTACGAGCAGTACTTC.

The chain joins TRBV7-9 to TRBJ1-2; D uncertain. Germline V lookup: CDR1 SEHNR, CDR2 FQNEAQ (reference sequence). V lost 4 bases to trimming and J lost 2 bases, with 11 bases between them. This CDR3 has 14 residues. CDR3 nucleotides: TGTGCCAGCAGCTCCTCGGGAGGCAACTATGGCTACACCTTC. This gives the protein CASSSSGGNYGYTF.

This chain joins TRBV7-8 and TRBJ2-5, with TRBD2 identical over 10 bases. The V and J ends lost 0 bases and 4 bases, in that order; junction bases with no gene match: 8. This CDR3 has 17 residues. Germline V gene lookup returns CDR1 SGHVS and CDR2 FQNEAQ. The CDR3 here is CASSLARASGGLETQYF. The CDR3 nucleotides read TGTGCCAGCAGCTTAGCCCGGGCTAGCGGGGGTCTAGAGACCCAGTACTTC.

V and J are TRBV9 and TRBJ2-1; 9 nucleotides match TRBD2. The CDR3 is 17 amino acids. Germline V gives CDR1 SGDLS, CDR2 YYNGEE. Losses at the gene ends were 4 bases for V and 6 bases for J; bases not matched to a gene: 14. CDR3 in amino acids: CASSSSVQGGGANEQFF. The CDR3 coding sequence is TGTGCCAGCAGCTCCTCAGTACAGGGCGGGGGGGCCAATGAGCAGTTCTTC. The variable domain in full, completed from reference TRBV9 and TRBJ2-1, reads DSGVTQTPKHLITATGQRVTLRCSPRSGDLSVYWYQQSLDQGLQFLIQYYNGEERAKGNILERFSAQQFPDLHSELNLSSLELGDSALYFCASSSSVQGGGANEQFFGPGTRLTVL.

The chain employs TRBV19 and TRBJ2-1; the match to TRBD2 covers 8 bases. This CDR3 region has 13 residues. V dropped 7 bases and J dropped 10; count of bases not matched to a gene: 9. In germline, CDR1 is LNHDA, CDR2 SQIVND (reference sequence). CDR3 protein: CASTGTRSREQFF. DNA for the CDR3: TGTGCCAGTACGGGGACTAGGTCGCGCGAGCAGTTCTTC.

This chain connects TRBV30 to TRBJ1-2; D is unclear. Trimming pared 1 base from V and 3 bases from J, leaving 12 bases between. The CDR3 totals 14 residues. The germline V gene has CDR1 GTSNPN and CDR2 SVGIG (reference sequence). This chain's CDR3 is CAWSAGGWDYGYTF. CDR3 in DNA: TGTGCCTGGAGTGCGGGTGGCTGGGACTATGGCTACACCTTC.

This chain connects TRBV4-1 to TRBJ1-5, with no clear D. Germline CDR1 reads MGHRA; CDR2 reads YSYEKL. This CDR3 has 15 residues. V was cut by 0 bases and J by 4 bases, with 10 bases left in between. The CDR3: CASSQDRGRNQPQHF. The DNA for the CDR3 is TGCGCCAGCAGCCAAGATCGAGGGAGAAATCAGCCCCAGCATTTT.

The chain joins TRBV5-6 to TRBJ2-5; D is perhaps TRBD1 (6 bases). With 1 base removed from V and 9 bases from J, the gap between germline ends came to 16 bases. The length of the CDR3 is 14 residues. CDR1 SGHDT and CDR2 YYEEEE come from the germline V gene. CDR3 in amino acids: CASSLWQGNLAQYF. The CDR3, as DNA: TGTGCCAGCAGCTTGTGGCAGGGGAATCTTGCCCAGTACTTC.

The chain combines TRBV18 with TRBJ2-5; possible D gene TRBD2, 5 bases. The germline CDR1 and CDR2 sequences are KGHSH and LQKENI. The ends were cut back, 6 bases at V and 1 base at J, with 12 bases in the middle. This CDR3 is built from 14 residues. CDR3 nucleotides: TGTGCCAGCTCTCCTCGGGAAACCCAAGAGACCCAGTACTTC. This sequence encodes CASSPRETQETQYF.